This TCR beta chain stems from a study of T cell repertoires in cytomegalovirus infection. Whole-study context: Evidence of both CMV infection and a matching HLA type came from public TCR beta signatures.

Study conclusions and caveats: HLA-C-restricted CMV-specific TCR beta clonotypes prevailed in the ex vivo response.

TCRdb re-analysed the reads in MiXCR, keeping a single row per CDR3 protein. The table lists a few hundred thousand distinct CDR3 sequences, 12% to 15% of them singletons. The table lists this clonotype with many counts. Its antigen is undetermined. The sequencing sample was made of PBMCs. This receptor was obtained from a human donor in good health (CMV status not recorded). Some clones in this sample may be carry-over from other donors' samples.

CDR3 loop: CASTPEPGYTEAFF. DNA of the CDR3: TGTGCCAGCACTCCCGAGCCAGGGTATACTGAAGCTTTCTTT. The V call is TRBV12-3 or TRBV12-4, the J call TRBJ1-1; D possibly corresponds to TRBD1 (5 bases). The CDR3 is 14 residues long. V lost 7 bases, J lost 5 bases, and 17 bases lay in between.